This T cell receptor beta chain appears in the sequencing data of a study of cytomegalovirus exposure and HLA in healthy donors. Findings and limits, study-wide: CMV serostatus was the only immune exposure information that was available.

All donors participated as healthy donors of bone marrow. To note about this clone: Antigen unknown.

Deletions cut 0 bases from V and 0 bases from J, with 6 bases between. CDR1 and CDR2 from the germline V gene are SGHTA and FQGNSA. The length of the CDR3 is 15 residues. PCR employed 60 Vbeta and 13 Jbeta primers. Sequencing used immunoSEQ multiplex PCR; TCRdb keeps in-frame clones, though not all of them. In the table there are 150,000 to 200,000 clones, around 79% of which are singletons. The chain employs TRBV7-2 and TRBJ1-5, with no clear D. Sequenced input: PBMCs. The sequence derives from a woman in her forties or fifties in good health and CMV-seropositive. The CDR3 protein is CASSLASYSNQPQHF. The CDR3 bases are TGTGCCAGCAGCTTAGCGTCTTATAGCAATCAGCCCCAGCATTTT.